This TCR beta chain was sequenced for a study of OX40 agonist ivuxolimab in advanced cancers. Study information: Under the entry rules, prior anti-PD-1, anti-PD-L1 or anti-CTLA-4 therapy was allowed, and roughly 41% had some.

Profiling relied on immunoSEQ multiplex PCR, and the TCRdb table lists in-frame clones only, not all of them. The table shows 70,000 to 95,000 clones, with approximately 94% occurring only once. With baseline, cycle 4 day 1, and cycle 7 day 1 as timepoints, blood was sampled. This CDR3 comprises 16 residues. Germline V gene lookup returns CDR1 SGHKS and CDR2 YYEKEE (reference sequence). The V and J ends lost 0 bases and 0 bases respectively, with 12 bases between them. The material sequenced was CD4+ or CD8+ T cells sorted from blood, taken in a trial of the OX40 agonist ivuxolimab. The gene calls are TRBV5-5 and TRBJ1-1; D ambiguous. The sequence came from an adult with an advanced solid tumor such as melanoma, head and neck, liver or kidney cancer. For the CDR3, the DNA is TGTGCCAGCAGCTTGGGTATCGGAGGCTTGAACACTGAAGCTTTCTTT. Encoded protein: CASSLGIGGLNTEAFF.